Presented here are 15 T cell receptor beta chains from one specimen sequenced in a study of CD8 T cells in ankylosing spondylitis. Broader study findings: Blood of patients with ankylosing spondylitis appeared to be characterized by a TCR beta motif of fewer than 10 highly homologous variants.

TCRdb redid the calling of the 5' RACE reads with MiXCR, one entry per CDR3 protein. In the table there are 400,000 to 450,000 distinct CDR3 sequences, about a sixth of which are singletons. These TCRs' antigens remain unknown. Sequencing used blood, either unsorted or a sorted T cell fraction (not recorded which). The source of these receptors is a male donor with ankylosing spondylitis.

This clonotype was counted a few times. The chain links TRBV7-2 to TRBJ1-5; 8 bases are a match to TRBD1. The J segment lost 8 bases and the V segment lost 1 base, leaving 7 bases of the junction unmatched. The V gene's germline CDR1 is SGHTA and CDR2 FQGNSA. The CDR3 loop spans 15 amino acids. The CDR3 here is CASSLVSGGWEPQHF. The CDR3 bases are TGTGCCAGCAGCTTAGTATCAGGGGGCTGGGAGCCCCAGCATTTT.

This clonotype has more than one count but fewer than ten. The chain recombines TRBV20-1 with TRBJ2-2; D unclear. With 4 bases removed from V and 8 bases from J, the gap between germline ends came to 11 bases. CDR3 length: 12 amino acids. CDR1 and CDR2 (germline): DFQATT, SNEGSKA (reference sequence). CDR3 bases: TGCAGTGCTATATTGAAGGAAGGGGAGCTGTTTTTT. Its translation is CSAILKEGELFF.

This chain uses TRBV18 with TRBJ1-5; D is perhaps TRBD1 (6 bases). CDR1 is KGHSH, CDR2 LQKENI, per germline. Trimming took 4 bases from V and 11 from J, leaving 18 bases between them. This CDR3 has 14 residues. The DNA for the CDR3 is TGTGCCAGCTCACAGGGACAATTGGGTCCAGCCCAGCATTTT. It specifies CASSQGQLGPAQHF. Full variable domain (remainder filled in from reference TRBV18 and TRBJ1-5): NAGVMQNPRHLVRRRGQEARLRCSPMKGHSHVYWYRQLPEEGLKFMVYLQKENIIDESGMPKERFSAEFPKEGPSILRIQQVVRGDSAAYFCASSQGQLGPAQHFGDGTRLSIL.

This clonotype showed up many times. The rearrangement links TRBV12-3 or TRBV12-4 to TRBJ2-3; D is undetermined. V dropped 3 bases and J dropped 4 bases, with 8 bases sitting between them. This CDR3 is built from 13 residues. This CDR3 is CASSFLGADTQYF. CDR3 sequence (DNA): TGTGCCAGCAGTTTTTTGGGTGCAGATACGCAGTATTTT.

In regard to this clonotype: A much more abundant neighbour one base away suggests this may be a read error. V is TRBV6-1 and J is TRBJ2-2; 10 bases agree with TRBD1. CDR3 length: 16 amino acids. The V gene's germline CDR1 is MNHNS and CDR2 SASEGT. The CDR3 DNA follows: TGTGCCGGCAGACGTGACAGGGGGCATGTCACCGGGGAGCTGTTTTTT. This translates into CAGRRDRGHVTGELFF.

The chain is built from TRBV28 and TRBJ2-6; a possible D gene is TRBD1 (5 bases). From germline, CDR1 is MDHEN and CDR2 SYDVKM. The germline V and J ends were trimmed by 3 bases and 0 bases, with 12 bases remaining between them. The CDR3 is 17 amino acids. The CDR3 here is CASSFLQASSGANVLTF. The CDR3 DNA reads TGTGCCAGCAGTTTCTTACAGGCTAGCTCTGGGGCCAACGTCCTGACTTTC.

This clonotype was counted ten times or more. The V call is TRBV29-1, the J call TRBJ2-2; D call uncertain. The CDR3 runs 14 residues. V was clipped by 5 bases and J by 5 bases, with 15 bases between them. Germline values: CDR1 SQVTM, CDR2 ANQGSEA. CDR3 sequence: CSVLGPRRTGELFF. The CDR3 bases are TGCAGCGTTCTTGGACCCCGCCGAACCGGGGAGCTGTTTTTT.

This chain joins TRBV18 and TRBJ2-3; D not certain. V dropped 3 bases and J dropped 2 bases, with 9 bases sitting between them. The CDR3 loop spans 14 amino acids. CDR1 and CDR2 from the germline V gene are KGHSH and LQKENI. For the CDR3, the DNA is TGTGCCAGCTCACCGCTCGAGATCACAGATACGCAGTATTTT. This codes for CASSPLEITDTQYF.

V usage is TRBV29-1 and J usage is TRBJ2-1; no clear D gene. Germline-derived CDR1 and CDR2 are SQVTM and ANQGSEA. This CDR3 has 15 amino acids. V lost 2 bases and J lost 0, with 11 bases in between. The CDR3 loop is CSVEFQRSSYNEQFF. The DNA for the CDR3 is TGCAGCGTTGAATTTCAGCGCAGCTCCTACAATGAGCAGTTCTTC.

The chain uses TRBV6-6 and TRBJ2-3; the D is unclear. CDR1 and CDR2 from the germline V gene are MNHNY and SVGAGI (reference sequence). V lost 2 bases, J lost 5 bases, and 5 bases lay in between. This CDR3 comprises 12 residues. The CDR3 sequence: CASSYREDTQYF. The CDR3, as DNA: TGTGCCAGCAGTTACAGGGAAGATACGCAGTATTTT.

This clonotype was seen more than once but under ten times. The chain employs TRBV7-2 and TRBJ2-1; no clear D. This CDR3 is built from 13 residues. Trimming took off 0 bases at V and 8 bases at J, with 8 bases between the two ends. Germline CDR1 reads SGHTA; CDR2 reads FQGNSA. This CDR3 reads CASSLAIPYEQFF. The CDR3 region has the DNA TGTGCCAGCAGCTTAGCTATTCCCTATGAGCAGTTCTTC.

The genes are TRBV7-3 and TRBJ2-2; D remains ambiguous. Per the germline V gene, CDR1 is SGHTA and CDR2 is FQGTGA. The CDR3 totals 13 residues. V was clipped by 5 bases and J by 7 bases, with 11 bases between them. CDR3 in DNA: TGTGCCAGCAGCCTAGGTCCTGTCGGGGAGCTGTTTTTT. Protein sequence: CASSLGPVGELFF.

This clonotype was detected many times. The rearrangement uses TRBV7-2 and TRBJ2-2; no definite D call. Germline V gene sequence: CDR1 SGHTA, CDR2 FQGNSA. V lost 11 bases to trimming and J lost 8 bases, with 9 bases between them. The length of the CDR3 is 10 residues. CDR3 bases: TGTGCCTTCCTTCGGGGGGAGCTGTTTTTT. It encodes CAFLRGELFF.

The J gene is TRBJ2-1, the V gene TRBV5-1; 7 nucleotides agree with TRBD1. V shed 4 bases, J shed 10 bases, and the junction held 8 bases outside the gene matches. Germline lookup yields CDR1 SGHRS and CDR2 YFSETQ. The CDR3 length is 13 residues. This CDR3 is CASSPDRAGEQFF. CDR3 in DNA: TGCGCCAGCAGCCCTGACAGGGCCGGGGAGCAGTTCTTC.

J is TRBJ1-5 and V is TRBV6-1; D gene ambiguous. Germline loops: CDR1 MNHNS, CDR2 SASEGT. This CDR3 contains 15 residues. The germline V and J ends were trimmed by 7 bases and 0 bases, with 13 bases remaining between them. CDR3 region: CASKWEIYSNQPQHF. CDR3 bases: TGTGCCAGCAAATGGGAGATCTATAGCAATCAGCCCCAGCATTTT.